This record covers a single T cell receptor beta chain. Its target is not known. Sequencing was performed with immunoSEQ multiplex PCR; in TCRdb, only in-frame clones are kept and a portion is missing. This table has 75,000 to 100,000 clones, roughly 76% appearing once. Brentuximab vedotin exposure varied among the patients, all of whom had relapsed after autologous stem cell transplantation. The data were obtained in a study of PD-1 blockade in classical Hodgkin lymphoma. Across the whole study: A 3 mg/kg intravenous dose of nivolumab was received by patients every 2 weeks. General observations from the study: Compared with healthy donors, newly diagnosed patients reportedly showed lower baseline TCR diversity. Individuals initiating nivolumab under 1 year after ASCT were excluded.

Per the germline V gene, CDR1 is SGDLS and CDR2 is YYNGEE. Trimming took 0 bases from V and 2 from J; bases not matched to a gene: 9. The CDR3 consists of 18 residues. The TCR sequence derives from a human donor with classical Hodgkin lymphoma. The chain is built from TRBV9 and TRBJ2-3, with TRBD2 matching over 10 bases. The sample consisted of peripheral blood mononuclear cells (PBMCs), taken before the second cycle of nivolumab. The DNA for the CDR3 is TGTGCCAGCAGCGTAGCCCTAGCGGGGGCATCGTCCACAGATACGCAGTATTTT. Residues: CASSVALAGASSTDTQYF.